The sequence of this T cell receptor (beta chain) was determined in a study of vaccination effects on CD4 cells after COVID-19. On the study more broadly: After the second dose, samples were taken at median day 72.

The study, taken as a whole, reports: Marked clonal contraction of infection- and vaccine-induced clones was seen late after vaccination.

In the case of this clone: Antigen: not known.

Expansion of antigen-specific CD4+ T cells with viral peptide pools was carried out by the ViraFEST assay before sequencing. CD4+ T cell isolation took place after approximately 11 days of culture. Each person got two doses of an mRNA SARS-CoV-2 vaccine, BNT162b2 or mRNA-1273. Vaccinees lacked prior SARS-CoV-2 infection and tested negative for nucleocapsid antibodies. Researchers reported culturing approximately 1.8 million PBMC in each well, adding around 10 IU/ml IL-2 and 10 ug/ml peptides. Data came from immunoSEQ multiplex PCR; TCRdb stores just in-frame clones and leaves some out. The data show some 69,000 clones, roughly 81% seen once. The CDR3 is 12 amino acids. CDR1 is GTSNPN, CDR2 SVGIG, per germline (reference sequence). V lost 8 bases and J 7 bases, leaving 15 bases between the germline ends.

The specimen was CD4+ T cells from PBMCs cultured with HCoV-229E spike peptides, collected after COVID-19 vaccination. V and J are TRBV30 and TRBJ2-1; possibly TRBD1 for D (5 bases). This sequence originates from a human donor who received a COVID-19 vaccine. CDR3 protein: CAHVAGLNEQFF. DNA for the CDR3: TGTGCCCACGTTGCAGGGTTAAATGAGCAGTTCTTC.